The 11 T cell receptor delta chains in this list originate from one sample, sequenced in a study of γδ T cells in repeated Plasmodium falciparum infection. Bulk repertoires came from Vgamma9/Vdelta2+ or Vdelta2-negative gammadelta T cells flow-sorted from PBMC. TCRdb re-processed the multiplex PCR reads using CATT. The sample consists of under 65,000 delta-chain clones, approximately 1.5% of them appearing once. The sequencing sample was made of gamma-delta T cells from blood. The receptors were gathered from a pool of human donors (malaria-infected and uninfected, not separated).

This clone occurred many times. The protein that TCRdb holds for this DNA derives from a much larger clone and differs from the translated DNA at residue 6, which likely indicates a read error; the protein shown here is translated from the DNA. The chain joins TRDV1 to TRDJ1; maybe TRDD2 (5 bases). Per germline, CDR1 TSWWSYY and CDR2 QGS. This CDR3 comprises 17 residues. The V and J ends lost 6 bases and 0 bases respectively, with 20 bases between them. The CDR3 is CALGWRNTLQYTDKLIF. The CDR3 DNA sequence: TGTGCTCTTGGCTGGAGGAACACCCTTCAGTACACCGATAAACTCATCTTT.

This clone was counted a few times. A far larger clone differs by one base, so this is likely a read error. At the DNA level, this CDR3 is encoded by other sequences in the same sample as well. This sequence joins TRDV1 and TRDJ1; 7 positions match TRDD3. Germline assignment: CDR1 TSWWSYY and CDR2 QGS. V dropped 3 bases and J dropped 0; count of bases not matched to a gene: 22. There are 21 residues in the CDR3. For the CDR3, the DNA is TGTGCTCTTGGGGAGGTCTTAAACGGGCCTTCTGGGGGCTCGTACACCGATAAACTCATCTTT. Protein sequence: CALGEVLNGPSGGSYTDKLIF.

About this clone: TCRdb lists the protein of a much larger clone for this DNA, which differs at residue 10, so this is likely a read error; the protein given here is translated from the DNA itself. This chain connects TRDV1 to TRDJ1; 8 bases match TRDD3. The V gene end was trimmed by 0 bases and the J gene end by 3 bases; junction bases not matched to a gene: 27. Germline CDR1 TSWWSYY, CDR2 QGS. The CDR3 runs to 23 residues. CDR3 residues: CALGELFPSALIIGGSGSDKLIF. As DNA, the CDR3 is TGTGCTCTTGGGGAACTGTTTCCATCCGCACTTATAATTGGGGGATCTGGATCCGATAAACTCATCTTT.

This clone came up a few times. A far larger clone is just one base off, so this is likely a read error. Other nucleotide sequences from this sample produce the same CDR3. The CDR3 DNA is TGTGCCTTTAGAGGGGTTAGGTCGGGCCTACAGGGTGGGGGATTGCTGTACACCGATAAACTCATCTTT. Encoded protein: CAFRGVRSGLQGGGLLYTDKLIF. This sequence joins TRDV3 and TRDJ1; 8 bases line up with TRDD3. Here the J gene was assigned by germline matching of the DNA, as TCRdb has none. With V trimmed by 0 bases and J by 0 bases, 30 bases remained unmatched. This CDR3 contains 23 residues. Germline V lookup: CDR1 TVYSNPD, CDR2 GDNSRS (reference sequence).

With regard to this clone: This likely traces to a read error, being one base from a far larger clone. Other nucleotide sequences from this sample produce the same CDR3. This chain uses TRDV1 with TRDJ1; 10 bases match TRDD3. Matching the DNA to germline supplied the J gene, which TCRdb does not give. Germline CDR1 is TSWWSYY and CDR2 is QGS. The CDR3 consists of 19 residues. The CDR3 here is CALGELPPPLLGDCWRLIF. The CDR3 bases are TGCGCTCTTGGGGAACTTCCTCCACCTCTACTGGGGGATTGCTGGAGACTCATCTTT.

This clone was seen at least ten times. This sequence is one base from a far larger clone and is likely a read error. The same CDR3 also results from other DNA sequences found in this sample. The chain carries TRDV2 and TRDJ1, with 10 bases matching TRDD3. This CDR3 has 17 residues. Germline V gene sequence: CDR1 GEAIGNYY, CDR2 EKD. The CDR3 protein is CACDTVGGYADPDKLIF. In DNA form, the CDR3 reads TGTGCCTGCGACACCGTAGGGGGATACGCGGATCCCGATAAACTCATCTTT.

This clone was counted a few times. For this DNA, TCRdb reports the protein of a much larger clone, which diverges at residue 15, most likely from a read error; the protein presented here is translated directly from the DNA. The chain is built from TRDV1 and TRDJ1; weak D call: TRDD3 (6 bases). The CDR3 covers 22 residues. The ends were cut back, 2 bases at V and 5 bases at J, with 36 bases in the middle. The V gene's germline CDR1 is TSWWSYY and CDR2 QGS. The CDR3 spells CALGEISAYASIYWRIPDKLIF. The DNA of the CDR3 is TGTGCTCTTGGGGAAATTAGTGCTTACGCATCTATCTACTGGAGGATACCAGATAAACTCATCTTT.

In its sample, this clone was seen many times. TCRdb shows a much larger clone's protein in place of this DNA's translation, and the two differ at residue 12, likely through a read error; the protein shown is translated from the DNA. The chain recombines TRDV1 with TRDJ1; the D gene is possibly TRDD3 (6 bases). The J gene, left out of TCRdb, was set here by checking the DNA against germline. Germline CDR1 is TSWWSYY and CDR2 is QGS. Trimming took off 3 bases at V and 0 bases at J, with 26 bases between the two ends. The CDR3 runs to 20 residues. CDR3 protein: CALGDWGPIWEFLYTDKLIF. CDR3 DNA sequence: TGTGCTCTTGGGGACTGGGGTCCCATCTGGGAATTCCTGTACACCGATAAACTCATCTTT.

This clone was seen a handful of times. With only one base between it and a far larger clone, this is likely a read error. Other DNA sequences in the same sample also yield this CDR3. V and J are TRDV1 and TRDJ1; 11 bases align to TRDD3. The J gene is absent in TCRdb and was assigned here via DNA matching to germline. V gave up 8 bases and J gave up 6 bases; unmatched junction bases: 32. The CDR3 has 22 residues. Germline V gene lookup returns CDR1 TSWWSYY and CDR2 QGS. The CDR3 here is CALLKQSYWGIIALQRGYKLIF. The CDR3 DNA reads as TGTGCTCTTTTGAAGCAATCCTACTGGGGGATAATCGCGCTTCAAAGGGGTTATAAACTCATCTTT.

This clone has a handful of counts. TCRdb records a much larger clone's protein for this DNA, with a difference at residue 8 that likely arises from a read error; the protein given is the translation of the DNA. The rearrangement joins TRDV1 to TRDJ1, with TRDD3 identical over 8 bases. CDR1 is TSWWSYY and CDR2 is QGS in the germline V gene. The junction had 16 bases not matched to a gene; V was cut back by 4 bases and J by 0 bases. This CDR3 region has 19 residues. Written as DNA, the CDR3 is TGTGCTCTTGGGGGGGCTACGATTGGGGGATCATTCTACACCGATAAACTCATCTTT. It is translated as CALGGATIGGSFYTDKLIF.

This clone was found many times. The chain joins TRDV1 to TRDJ1; D perhaps matches TRDD3 (6 bases). Germline CDR1 TSWWSYY, CDR2 QGS. The CDR3 is 19 residues long. The V gene lost 3 bases and the J gene lost 2 bases, with 25 bases spanning the gap. DNA of the CDR3: TGTGCTCTTGGGGAGCCTCATCCTCGGCGGGATAGGGTTACCGATAAACTCATCTTT. Amino acid sequence: CALGEPHPRRDRVTDKLIF.